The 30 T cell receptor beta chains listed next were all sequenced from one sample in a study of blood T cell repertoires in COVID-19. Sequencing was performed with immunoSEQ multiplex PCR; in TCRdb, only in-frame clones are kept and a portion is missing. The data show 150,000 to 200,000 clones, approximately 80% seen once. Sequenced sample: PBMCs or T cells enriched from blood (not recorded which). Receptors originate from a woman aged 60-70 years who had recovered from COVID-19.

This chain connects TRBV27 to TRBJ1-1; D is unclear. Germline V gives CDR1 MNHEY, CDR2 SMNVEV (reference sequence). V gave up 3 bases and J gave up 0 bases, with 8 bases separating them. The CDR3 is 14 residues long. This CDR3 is CASSFRQVNTEAFF. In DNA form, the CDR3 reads TGTGCCAGCAGTTTCAGGCAAGTGAACACTGAAGCTTTCTTT.

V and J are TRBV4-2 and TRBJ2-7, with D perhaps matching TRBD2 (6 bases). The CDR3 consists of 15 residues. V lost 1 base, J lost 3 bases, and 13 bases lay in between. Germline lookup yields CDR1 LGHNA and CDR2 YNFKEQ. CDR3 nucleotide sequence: TGTGCCAGCAGCCAAGGGGGGGACCCTTACTACGAGCAGTACTTC. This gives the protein CASSQGGDPYYEQYF.

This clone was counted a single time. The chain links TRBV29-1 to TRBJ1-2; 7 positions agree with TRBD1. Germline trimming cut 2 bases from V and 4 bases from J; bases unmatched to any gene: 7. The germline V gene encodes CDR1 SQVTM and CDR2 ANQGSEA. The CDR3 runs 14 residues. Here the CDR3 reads CSVELQGILYGYTF. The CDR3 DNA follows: TGCAGCGTTGAATTACAGGGGATCCTCTATGGCTACACCTTC.

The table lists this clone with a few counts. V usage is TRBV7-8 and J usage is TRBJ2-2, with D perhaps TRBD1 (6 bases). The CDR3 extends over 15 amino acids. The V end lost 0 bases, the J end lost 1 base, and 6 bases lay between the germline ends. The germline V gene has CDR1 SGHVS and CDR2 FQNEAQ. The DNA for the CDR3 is TGTGCCAGCAGCTTAGCGGGACAGAACACCGGGGAGCTGTTTTTT. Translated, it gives CASSLAGQNTGELFF.

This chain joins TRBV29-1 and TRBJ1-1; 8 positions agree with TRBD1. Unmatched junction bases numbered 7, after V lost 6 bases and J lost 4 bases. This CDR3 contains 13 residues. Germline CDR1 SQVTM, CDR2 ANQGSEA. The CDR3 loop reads CSVQGGKGTEAFF. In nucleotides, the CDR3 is TGCAGCGTACAGGGGGGGAAAGGCACTGAAGCTTTCTTT.

DNA for the CDR3: TGTGCCAGCAGCTCAAAGGGGGTTCCACAAGAGACCCAGTACTTC. It yields the protein CASSSKGVPQETQYF. The chain links TRBV7-2 to TRBJ2-5, with a possible D match to TRBD1 (6 bases). V dropped 4 bases and J dropped 2 bases, with 14 bases sitting between them. Germline assignment: CDR1 SGHTA and CDR2 FQGNSA. The CDR3 extends over 15 amino acids.

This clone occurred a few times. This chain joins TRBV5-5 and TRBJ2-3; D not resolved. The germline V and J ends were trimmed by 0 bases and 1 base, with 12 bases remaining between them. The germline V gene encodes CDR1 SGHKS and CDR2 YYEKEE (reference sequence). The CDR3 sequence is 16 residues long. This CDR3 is CASSLGTTRGTDTQYF. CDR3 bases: TGTGCCAGCAGCTTGGGAACCACCCGGGGCACAGATACGCAGTATTTT.

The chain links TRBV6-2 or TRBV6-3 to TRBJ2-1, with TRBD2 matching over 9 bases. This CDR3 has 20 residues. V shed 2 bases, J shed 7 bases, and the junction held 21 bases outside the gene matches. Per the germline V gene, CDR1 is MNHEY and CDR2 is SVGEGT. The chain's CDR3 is CASSYPLGAGGSPPPNEQFF. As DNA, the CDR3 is TGTGCCAGCAGTTACCCTTTAGGAGCGGGGGGCTCCCCACCGCCTAATGAGCAGTTCTTC.

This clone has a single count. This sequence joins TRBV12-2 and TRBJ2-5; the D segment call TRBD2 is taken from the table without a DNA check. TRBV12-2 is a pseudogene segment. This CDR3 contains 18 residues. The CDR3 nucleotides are TGTGCAAGTCGCTTAGCTAGGCTGGGCGGGGGGAACCAAGAGACCCAGTACTTC. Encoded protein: CASRLARLGGGNQETQYF.

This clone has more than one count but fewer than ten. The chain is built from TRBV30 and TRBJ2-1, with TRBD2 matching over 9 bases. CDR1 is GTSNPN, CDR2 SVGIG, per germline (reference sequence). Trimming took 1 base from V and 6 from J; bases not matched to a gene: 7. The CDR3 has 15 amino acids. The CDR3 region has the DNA TGTGCCTGGAGTGGGCGGGGGGGCCCGGGCAATGAGCAGTTCTTC. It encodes CAWSGRGGPGNEQFF.

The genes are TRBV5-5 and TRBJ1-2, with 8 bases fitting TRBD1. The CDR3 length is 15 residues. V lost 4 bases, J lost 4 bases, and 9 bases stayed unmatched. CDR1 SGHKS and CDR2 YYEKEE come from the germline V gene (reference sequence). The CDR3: CASSGDHRGVYGYTF. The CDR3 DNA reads TGTGCCAGCAGCGGGGACCACAGGGGGGTCTATGGCTACACCTTC.

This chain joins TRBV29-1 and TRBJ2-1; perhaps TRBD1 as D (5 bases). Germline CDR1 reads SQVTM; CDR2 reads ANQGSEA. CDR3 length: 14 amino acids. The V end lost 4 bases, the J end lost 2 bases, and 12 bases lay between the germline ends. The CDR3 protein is CSVVPSDTYNEQFF. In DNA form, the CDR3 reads TGCAGCGTTGTCCCATCGGACACCTACAATGAGCAGTTCTTC.

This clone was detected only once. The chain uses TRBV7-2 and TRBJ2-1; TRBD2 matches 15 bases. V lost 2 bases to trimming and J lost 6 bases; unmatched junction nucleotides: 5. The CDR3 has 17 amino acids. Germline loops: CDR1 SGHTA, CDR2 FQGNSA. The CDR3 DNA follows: TGTGCCAGCAGCTTACCGGGACTAGCGGGGGGCGTCAATGAGCAGTTCTTC. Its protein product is CASSLPGLAGGVNEQFF.

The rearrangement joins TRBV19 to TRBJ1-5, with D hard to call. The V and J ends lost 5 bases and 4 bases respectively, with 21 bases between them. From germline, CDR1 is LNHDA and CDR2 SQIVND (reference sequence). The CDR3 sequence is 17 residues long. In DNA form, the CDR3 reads TGTGCCAGTAGTGCCGTGACTTCGGGCCTAGCAAATCAGCCCCAGCATTTT. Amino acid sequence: CASSAVTSGLANQPQHF.

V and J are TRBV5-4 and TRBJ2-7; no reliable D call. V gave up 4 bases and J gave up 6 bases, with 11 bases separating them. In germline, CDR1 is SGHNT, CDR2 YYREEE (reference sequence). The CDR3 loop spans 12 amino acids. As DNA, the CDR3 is TGTGCCAGCAGCACTCCCTTTGGCGAGCAGTACTTC. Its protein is CASSTPFGEQYF.

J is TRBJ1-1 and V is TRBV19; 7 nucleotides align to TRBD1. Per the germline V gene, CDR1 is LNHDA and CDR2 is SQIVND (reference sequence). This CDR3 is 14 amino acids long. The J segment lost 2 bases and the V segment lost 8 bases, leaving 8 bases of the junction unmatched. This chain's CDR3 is CASSSGQSNTEAFF. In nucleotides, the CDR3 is TGTGCCAGTTCATCGGGACAGTCAAACACTGAAGCTTTCTTT.

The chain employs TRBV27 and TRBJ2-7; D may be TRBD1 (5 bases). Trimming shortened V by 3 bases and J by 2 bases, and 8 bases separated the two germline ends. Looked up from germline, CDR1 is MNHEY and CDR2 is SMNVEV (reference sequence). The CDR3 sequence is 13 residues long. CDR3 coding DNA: TGTGCCAGCAGTTTGAAGGGGCCCTACGAGCAGTACTTC. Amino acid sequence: CASSLKGPYEQYF.

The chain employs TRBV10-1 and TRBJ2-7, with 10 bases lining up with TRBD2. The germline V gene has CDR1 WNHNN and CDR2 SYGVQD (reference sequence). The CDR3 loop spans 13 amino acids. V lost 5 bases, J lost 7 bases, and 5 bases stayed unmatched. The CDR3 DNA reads TGCGCCAGCAGTCCTAGCGGGGGTTATGAGCAGTACTTC. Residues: CASSPSGGYEQYF.

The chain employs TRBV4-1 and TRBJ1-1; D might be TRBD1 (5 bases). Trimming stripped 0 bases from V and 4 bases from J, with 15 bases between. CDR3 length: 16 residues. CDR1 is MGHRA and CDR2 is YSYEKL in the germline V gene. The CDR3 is CASSQEWRTKGTEAFF. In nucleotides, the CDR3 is TGCGCCAGCAGCCAAGAATGGCGGACAAAAGGCACTGAAGCTTTCTTT.

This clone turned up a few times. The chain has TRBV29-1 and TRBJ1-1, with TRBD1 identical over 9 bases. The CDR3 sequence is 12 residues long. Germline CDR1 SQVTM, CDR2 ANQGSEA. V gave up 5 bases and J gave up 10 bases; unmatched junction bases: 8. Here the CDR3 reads CSVQKPGQGAFF. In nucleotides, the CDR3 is TGCAGCGTTCAAAAGCCGGGACAGGGAGCTTTCTTT.

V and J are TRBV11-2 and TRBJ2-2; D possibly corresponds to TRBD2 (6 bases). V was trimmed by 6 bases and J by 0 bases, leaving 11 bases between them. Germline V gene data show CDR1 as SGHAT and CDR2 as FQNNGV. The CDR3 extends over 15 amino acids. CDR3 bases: TGTGCCAGCAGGAGGGCGGGGCCGAACACCGGGGAGCTGTTTTTT. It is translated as CASRRAGPNTGELFF.

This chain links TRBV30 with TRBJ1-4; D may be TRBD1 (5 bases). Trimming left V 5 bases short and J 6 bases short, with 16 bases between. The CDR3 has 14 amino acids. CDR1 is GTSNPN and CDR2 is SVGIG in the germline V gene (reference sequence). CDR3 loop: CAWRDTGRDEKLFF. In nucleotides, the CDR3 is TGTGCCTGGCGAGACACAGGCCGTGATGAAAAACTGTTTTTT.

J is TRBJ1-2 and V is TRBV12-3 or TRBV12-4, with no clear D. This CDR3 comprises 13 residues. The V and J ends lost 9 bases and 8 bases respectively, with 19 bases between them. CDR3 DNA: TGTGCCAGTAGCTCTCTGGGTGTCGGAGGCTACACCTTC. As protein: CASSSLGVGGYTF.

Here the CDR3 reads CASSIKGQGNTEAFF. CDR3 nucleotides: TGTGCCAGTAGTATAAAGGGACAGGGGAACACTGAAGCTTTCTTT. The gene calls are TRBV19 and TRBJ1-1; 9 nucleotides agree with TRBD1. This CDR3 contains 15 residues. Germline-derived CDR1 and CDR2 are LNHDA and SQIVND (reference sequence). After removal of 2 bases from V and 1 base from J, the junction contained 2 bases not matched to a gene.

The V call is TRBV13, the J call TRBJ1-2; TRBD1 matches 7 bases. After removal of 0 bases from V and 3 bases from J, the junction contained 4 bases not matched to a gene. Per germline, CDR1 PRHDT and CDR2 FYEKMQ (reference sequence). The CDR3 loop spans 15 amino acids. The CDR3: CASSLGQGSHYGYTF. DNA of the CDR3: TGTGCCAGCAGCTTAGGACAGGGGTCCCACTATGGCTACACCTTC.

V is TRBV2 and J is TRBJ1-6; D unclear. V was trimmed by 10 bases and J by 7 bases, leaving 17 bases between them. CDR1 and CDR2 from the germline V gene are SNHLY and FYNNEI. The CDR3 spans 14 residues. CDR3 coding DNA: TGTGCCACCCAGGCGCCCGCCCTAAATTCACCCCTCCACTTT. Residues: CATQAPALNSPLHF.

The CDR3 region is CSGGQEFYNEQFF. CDR3 nucleotides: TGCAGCGGGGGACAGGAGTTCTACAATGAGCAGTTCTTC. The rearrangement joins TRBV29-1 to TRBJ2-1, with 8 bases lining up with TRBD1. Looked up from germline, CDR1 is SQVTM and CDR2 is ANQGSEA. After removal of 7 bases from V and 3 bases from J, the junction contained 5 bases not matched to a gene. The CDR3 is 13 residues long.

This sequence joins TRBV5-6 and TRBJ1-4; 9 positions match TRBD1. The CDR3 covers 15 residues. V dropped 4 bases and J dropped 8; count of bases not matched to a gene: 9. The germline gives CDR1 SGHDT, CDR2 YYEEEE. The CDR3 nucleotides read TGTGCCAGCAGCAACCGGGGACAGGGCTTGGAAAAACTGTTTTTT. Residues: CASSNRGQGLEKLFF.

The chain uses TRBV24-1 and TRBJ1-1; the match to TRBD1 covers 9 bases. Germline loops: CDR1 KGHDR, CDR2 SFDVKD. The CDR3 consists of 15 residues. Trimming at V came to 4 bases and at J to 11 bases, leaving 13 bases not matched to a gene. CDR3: CATSEAGTGLLNAFF. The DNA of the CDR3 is TGTGCCACCAGTGAGGCCGGGACAGGGCTACTGAATGCTTTCTTT.

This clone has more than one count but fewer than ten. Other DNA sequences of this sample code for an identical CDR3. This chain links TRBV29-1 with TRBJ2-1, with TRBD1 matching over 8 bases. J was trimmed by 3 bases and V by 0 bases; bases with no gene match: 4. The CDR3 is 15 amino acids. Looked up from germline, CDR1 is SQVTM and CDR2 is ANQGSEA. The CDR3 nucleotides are TGCAGCGTTGAAGACGGCGGGACAGGCTACAATGAGCAGTTCTTC. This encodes CSVEDGGTGYNEQFF.